What follows is one T cell receptor beta chain and its context. Its target is unknown. The entry originates in a study of shared clonotypes between healthy human individuals. The table came from immunoSEQ multiplex PCR; TCRdb's copy has only in-frame clones and leaves some out. The table records about 380,000 clones, about 97% of them present only once. General observations from the study: Even with large depth, rarefaction showed that sorted-subset sequencing was incomplete. Shared across a handful of donors were 5% to 6% of the naive CD4 clonotypes.

The specimen was memory CD8+ T cells sorted from blood. Noted subset: CD45RO+ cells pooled with CCR7-negative TemRA cells. The origin of this receptor is a man aged 30-40 years in good health.

In DNA, the CDR3 is TGTGCCAGCCGGACTGAGGGAGTTTCCTACAATGAGCAGTTCTTC. This encodes CASRTEGVSYNEQFF. This chain uses TRBV6-6 with TRBJ2-1; maybe TRBD2 (5 bases). This CDR3 has 15 residues. The V and J ends lost 8 bases and 1 base respectively, with 15 bases between them. Per the germline V gene, CDR1 is MNHNY and CDR2 is SVGAGI (reference sequence).